This T cell receptor beta chain originates from a study of regulatory T cells in long-lasting Graves disease. The study's findings and limits: Persistent disease preferred TRBV28, TRBJ1-2 and TRBJ2-5.

Arm-PCR of CDR3 regions and iRepertoire HTBI primers were the basis on which TCR beta libraries were built. Using its own MiXCR run on the multiplex PCR reads, TCRdb lists one record per CDR3 protein. The top ten clones hold approximately 19% of a sample with a few hundred thousand distinct CDR3 sequences, about 12% of them seen once. Ten or more counts support this clonotype. Its specificity is not known. The time point denotes: newly diagnosed GD, antithyroid drugs for less than 3 months. Extracted RNA from PBMCs served as the source of the TCR library. V shed 10 bases, J shed 4 bases, and the junction held 14 bases outside the gene matches. The CDR3 loop spans 16 amino acids. Germline loops: CDR1 LNHDA, CDR2 SQIVND (reference sequence). Separately, the same data were catalogued under a study of T cells in Graves' hyperthyroidism and ophthalmopathy. From that paper: A first-round RT-PCR of the TCR CDR3 used the HTBI primer set.

The receptor comes from a woman under 30 with Graves disease. V usage is TRBV19 and J usage is TRBJ2-3; 10 positions match TRBD2. This specimen was peripheral blood mononuclear cells (PBMCs), taken at new diagnosis, from a patient treated with antithyroid drugs. Here the CDR3 DNA reads TGTGCCACAGCTAGCGGGAGAAAATTGGGAGCAGATACGCAGTATTTT. It yields the protein CATASGRKLGADTQYF.